The rows below give T cell receptor beta chains drawn from one sample of a study of shared clonotypes between healthy human individuals. Some clones are missing from TCRdb's copy, which holds only in-frame ones; the method was immunoSEQ multiplex PCR. There are around 1,900,000 clones in the sample; approximately 92% occur only once, and 1.5% to 2% lies in the top ten. The source material was naive CD8+ T cells from PBMCs. Receptor source: a man between 18 and 29 years old in good health. Some clones in this sample may be carry-over from other donors' samples. Both conserved end residues are part of each CDR3. The order of the fields is CDR3 DNA, CDR3 protein, clone size, D gene, J gene, V gene. The D gene is left open where the match is weak. The size field is filled for only some rows; it gives once, few, many or a size class.

TGTGCCAGCAGTTTGAGGGTAGGGAACACTGAAGCTTTCTTT | CASSLRVGNTEAFF | - | - | TRBJ1-1 | TRBV27
TGTGCCAGCAGCCCCCGGCGGGGCGGGAACTCCTACAATGAGCAGTTCTTC | CASSPRRGGNSYNEQFF | - | - | TRBJ2-1 | TRBV7-6
TGCGCCAGCAGCCCGCTCCGGGATACAGATACGCAGTATTTT | CASSPLRDTDTQYF | once | - | TRBJ2-3 | TRBV4-1
TGTGCCAGCAGTGAAGCTGGGACCCGGGAGCAGTACTTC | CASSEAGTREQYF | once | - | TRBJ2-7 | TRBV25-1
TGCAGTGCCCTCGAGATCGAAGCTTTCTTT | CSALEIEAFF | - | - | TRBJ1-1 | TRBV20-1
TGTGCCAGCAGCTTAGTAGGTTTCTCCTACGAGCAGTACTTC | CASSLVGFSYEQYF | - | - | TRBJ2-7 | TRBV7-8
TGTGCCAGCTCACCCGCCGATGGGGCCTACGAGCAGTACTTC | CASSPADGAYEQYF | - | - | TRBJ2-7 | TRBV18
TGTGCCAGCAGCCCACCGGGGGACTATAGGTTAGAGACCCAGTACTTC | CASSPPGDYRLETQYF | - | TRBD2 | TRBJ2-5 | TRBV5-4
TGTGCCAGCAGCTTGTTGAGGATCAGGATGGACACTGAAGCTTTCTTT | CASSLLRIRMDTEAFF | - | - | TRBJ1-1 | TRBV5-8
TGTGCCAGTAGTATAAATGAAAAACTGTTTTTT | CASSINEKLFF | - | - | TRBJ1-4 | TRBV19
TGTGCCAGCAGGCCGGGACTAGCTGACGAGCAGTACTTC | CASRPGLADEQYF | once | TRBD2 | TRBJ2-7 | TRBV27
TGTGCCTGTACTGGGGAGGCGGGCTACGAGCAGTACTTC | CACTGEAGYEQYF | - | - | TRBJ2-7 | TRBV30
TGTGCCACCTCAGGACAGGGGAGGTACAATGAGCAGTTCTTC | CATSGQGRYNEQFF | once | TRBD1 | TRBJ2-1 | TRBV2
TGTGCCAGCAGTTACTCCCTAACCTCCTACAATGAGCAGTTCTTC | CASSYSLTSYNEQFF | - | - | TRBJ2-1 | TRBV6-5
TGTGCCAGCAGCGGACGACCGAACACTGAAGCTTTCTTT | CASSGRPNTEAFF | - | - | TRBJ1-1 | TRBV11-3
TGTGCCAGCAGCCAAGGGACTAGCGGGCCCGAGAGCTCCTACAATGAGCAGTTCTTC | CASSQGTSGPESSYNEQFF | - | TRBD2 | TRBJ2-1 | TRBV4-2
TGTGCCAGCAGTTTAGGGCAGCCCGGGGGAAACAATGAGCAGTTCTTC | CASSLGQPGGNNEQFF | - | - | TRBJ2-1 | TRBV27